This record concerns one TCR beta chain sequence. TCRdb re-called the 5' RACE reads with MiXCR, one entry per CDR3 protein. The sample consists of 70,000 to 100,000 distinct CDR3 sequences, around 16% of them appearing once. The record originates from a study of T-cell memory formation after mild COVID-19. Germline V gene sequence: CDR1 LGHNT, CDR2 FRNRAP. The CDR3 length is 13 residues. Trimming removed 1 base at V and 4 bases at J, with 7 bases between. The TCR comes from a man in his late teens or twenties who had mild COVID-19 (a few samples of this study predate the infection). Cell type and time point are not known. V and J are TRBV12-5 and TRBJ1-1; no definite D call. Sequenced sample: PBMCs or a T cell subset sorted from them (not recorded which). CDR3 DNA sequence: TGTGCTAGTGGTTTGGGACGGGGCACTGAAGCTTTCTTT. It yields the protein CASGLGRGTEAFF.